This TCR beta chain was sequenced in a study of identical twins. From the 5' RACE reads, TCRdb called clonotypes with MiXCR, one entry per CDR3 protein. This table holds 350,000 to 600,000 distinct CDR3 sequences, more than 13% found once. This CDR3 spans 14 amino acids. The ends lost 5 bases at V and 6 bases at J; junction bases unmatched: 13. Germline V gene lookup returns CDR1 DFQATT and CDR2 SNEGSKA (reference sequence). This clonotype was observed many times. These data were also reused for a study on yellow fever vaccine responses in identical twins. That work states: Reportedly, twins showed a vaccine T cell response that looked partly convergent and partly personalized.

The rearrangement links TRBV20-1 to TRBJ2-7, with 7 bases lining up with TRBD2. The sample comprised CD4+ T cells sorted from blood. The TCR sequence derives from a young woman in good health. The CDR3 nucleotides read TGCAGTGCTTCCCGGGTACTAGCGACAATCGAGCAGTACTTC. Translated, it gives CSASRVLATIEQYF.